Listed here is a single T cell receptor beta chain. What it binds is unknown. This sample is part of a study of cytomegalovirus exposure and HLA in healthy donors. Study conclusions and caveats: In vitro confirmation showed three CMV-associated chains to be CMV antigen specific.

TCRdb keeps only in-frame clones here, not all; method: immunoSEQ multiplex PCR. This sample has approximately 150,000 clones, with 91% found just once. V was pared by 6 bases and J by 2 bases, with 8 bases between. The CDR3 extends over 13 amino acids. Germline CDR1 reads MDHEN; CDR2 reads SYDVKM. Specimen: PBMCs. The chain couples TRBV28 to TRBJ2-4, with TRBD1 as a possible D gene (6 bases). The receptor comes from a woman aged 18-29 years in good health and CMV-seropositive. The CDR3 DNA reads as TGTGCCAGCAGACAGGGAACCAAAAACATTCAGTACTTC. Translated, it gives CASRQGTKNIQYF.